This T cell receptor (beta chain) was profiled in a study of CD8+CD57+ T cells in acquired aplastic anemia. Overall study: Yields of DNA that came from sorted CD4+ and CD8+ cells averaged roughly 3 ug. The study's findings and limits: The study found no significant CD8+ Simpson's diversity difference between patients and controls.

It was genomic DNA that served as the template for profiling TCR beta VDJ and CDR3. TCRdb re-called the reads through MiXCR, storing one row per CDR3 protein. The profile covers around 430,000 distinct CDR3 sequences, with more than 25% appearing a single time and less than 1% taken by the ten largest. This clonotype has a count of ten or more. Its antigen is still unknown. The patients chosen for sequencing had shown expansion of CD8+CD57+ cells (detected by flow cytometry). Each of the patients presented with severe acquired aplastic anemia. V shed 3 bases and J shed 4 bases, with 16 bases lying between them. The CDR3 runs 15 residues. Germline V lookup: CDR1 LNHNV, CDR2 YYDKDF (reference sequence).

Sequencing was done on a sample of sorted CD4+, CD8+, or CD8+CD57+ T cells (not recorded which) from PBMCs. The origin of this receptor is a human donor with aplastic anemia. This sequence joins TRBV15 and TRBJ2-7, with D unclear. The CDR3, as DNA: TGTGCCACCAGCAGGGGTCCCGTAGGGCGGTACGAGCAGTACTTC. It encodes CATSRGPVGRYEQYF.